This TCR beta chain was recovered during a study of shared clonotypes between healthy human individuals. Measured with immunoSEQ multiplex PCR; TCRdb has only the in-frame clones, and not every one. This table holds some 2,500,000 clones, 93% found once. Comment on this clone: Its antigen is undetermined.

It was into CD45RA+ naive and CD45RA-negative memory subsets that the CD4+ cells were split. Study conclusions and caveats: Owing to a small donor count, the genetic and exposure-history diversity represented was limited.

Trimming shortened V by 3 bases and J by 5 bases, and 8 bases separated the two germline ends. The germline V gene has CDR1 KGHSH and CDR2 LQKENI. The CDR3 totals 12 residues. The sample consisted of naive CD4+ T cells from PBMCs. Subset denoted: CD45RA+ positively selected. The clonotype comes from a man aged 18 to 35 in good health. Some clones in this sample may be carry-over from other donors' samples. This rearrangement joins TRBV18 to TRBJ2-7; tentative D call: TRBD1 (5 bases). In DNA form, the CDR3 reads TGTGCCAGCTCACCCGCCAGGGACGAGCAGTACTTC. This codes for CASSPARDEQYF.